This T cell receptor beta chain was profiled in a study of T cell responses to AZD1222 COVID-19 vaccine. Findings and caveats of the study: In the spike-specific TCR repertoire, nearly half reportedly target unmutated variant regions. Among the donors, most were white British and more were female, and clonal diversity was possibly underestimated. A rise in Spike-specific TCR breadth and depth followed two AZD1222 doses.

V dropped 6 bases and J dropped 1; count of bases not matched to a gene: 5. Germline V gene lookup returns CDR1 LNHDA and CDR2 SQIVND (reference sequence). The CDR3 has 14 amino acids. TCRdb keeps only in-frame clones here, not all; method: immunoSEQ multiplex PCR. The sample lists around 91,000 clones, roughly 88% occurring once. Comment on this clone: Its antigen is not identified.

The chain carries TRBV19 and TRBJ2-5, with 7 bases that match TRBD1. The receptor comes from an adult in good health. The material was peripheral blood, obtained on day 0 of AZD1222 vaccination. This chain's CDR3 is CASSGQVGQETQYF. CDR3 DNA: TGTGCCAGTAGCGGACAGGTTGGCCAAGAGACCCAGTACTTC.